A single sample is the source of the 4 T cell receptor beta chains below, sequenced in a study of regulatory T cells in long-lasting Graves disease. Arm-PCR of CDR3 regions and iRepertoire HTBI primers were used to build TCR beta libraries. TCRdb called the multiplex PCR reads again in MiXCR, with one record for every CDR3 protein. The sample shows approximately 300,000 distinct CDR3 sequences, more than 15% of them seen only once. Time point: newly diagnosed GD, antithyroid drugs for less than 3 months. Researchers made the TCR library from RNA that was extracted from PBMCs. The specimen comprised peripheral blood mononuclear cells (PBMCs), sampled at new diagnosis, from a patient treated with antithyroid drugs. These receptors all come from a female donor with Graves disease.

The rearrangement uses TRBV5-6 and TRBJ2-3; 11 bases are shared with TRBD1. With V trimmed by 4 bases and J by 4 bases, 14 bases remained unmatched. CDR3 length equals 18 residues. Germline V lookup: CDR1 SGHDT, CDR2 YYEEEE. CDR3 region: CASSPTMGGTGGADTQYF. Written as DNA, the CDR3 is TGTGCCAGCAGCCCGACGATGGGGGGGACAGGGGGAGCAGATACGCAGTATTTT.

This clonotype was recorded many times. V and J are TRBV18 and TRBJ2-3; TRBD2 agrees at 12 bases. With V trimmed by 1 base and J by 3 bases, 5 bases remained unmatched. Germline values: CDR1 KGHSH, CDR2 LQKENI. The CDR3 runs 17 residues. Here the CDR3 DNA reads TGTGCCAGCTCACCACTGACTAGCGGGAGTATGACAGATACGCAGTATTTT. Protein: CASSPLTSGSMTDTQYF.

At least ten counts were recorded for this clonotype. The J gene is TRBJ2-7, the V gene TRBV18; D not certain. V lost 0 bases, J lost 7 bases, and 10 bases lay in between. The V gene's germline CDR1 is KGHSH and CDR2 LQKENI. This CDR3 contains 13 residues. DNA of the CDR3: TGTGCCAGCTCACCACCGGCGTTGCGAGAGCAGTACTTC. Encoded protein: CASSPPALREQYF.

This clonotype was detected ten times or more. The V call is TRBV18, the J call TRBJ2-2, with 7 bases lining up with TRBD1. The CDR3 loop spans 16 amino acids. V gave up 6 bases and J gave up 7 bases; unmatched junction bases: 14. Germline V CDR1 and CDR2: KGHSH, LQKENI. CDR3 bases: TGTGCCAGCTCGCCCTACAGGGGACCGGACATCGGGGAGCTGTTTTTT. It encodes CASSPYRGPDIGELFF.